This T cell receptor beta chain derives from a study of T cells in Graves' hyperthyroidism and ophthalmopathy. The CDR3 is 12 amino acids. Trimming stripped 3 bases from V and 6 bases from J, with 3 bases between. This clonotype was counted many times. Amplified regions were TCR beta CDR3 sequences from RNA transcripts. The TCR CDR3 first-round RT-PCR relied on the HTBI primer set. Each CDR3 protein gets one entry after TCRdb re-called the multiplex PCR reads with MiXCR. The profile shows about 760,000 distinct CDR3 sequences, just over 35% of them singletons. The rearrangement uses TRBV12-3 or TRBV12-4 and TRBJ2-6, with D unclear. The sample was blood. The clonotype comes from a woman in her thirties or forties with Graves' hyperthyroidism. The CDR3 coding sequence is TGTGCCAGCAGTTTTGAGGCCAACGTCCTGACTTTC. It is translated as CASSFEANVLTF.